These T cell receptor beta chains were read from a single sample in a study of somatic mutations in cytotoxic T cells in rheumatoid arthritis. Here immunoSEQ multiplex PCR was the method, and the copy in TCRdb shows in-frame clones only, minus some. Here the sample spans 20,000 to 25,000 clones, about four fifths being singletons. Sequences were obtained from CD8+ T cells sorted from blood. These receptors originate from an adult with rheumatoid arthritis. Each CDR3 is given with its conserved first and last residue. A D gene is named only where the DNA matches it firmly. Where a row states a size, it is once, few, many or the class of an expanded clone; other rows omit it.

abundance	v_gene	j_gene	d_gene	CDR3nt	CDR3aa
once	TRBV5-6	TRBJ2-1	.	TGTGCCAGCAGTTTGATAGGAGCGGATGAGCAGTTCTTC	CASSLIGADEQFF
.	TRBV11-3	TRBJ2-3	.	TGTGCCAGCAGCCCAGGCTTGGGGGGGGCCACAGATACGCAGTATTTT	CASSPGLGGATDTQYF
.	TRBV27	TRBJ2-7	TRBD2	TGTGCCAGCAGCCGAAGGACTAGCGGGGGGGCCGGACCACACGAGCAGTACTTC	CASSRRTSGGAGPHEQYF
.	TRBV6-6	TRBJ1-5	TRBD1	TGTGCCAGCAGTGGAGACAGGGAGGGGGATCAGCCCCAGCATTTT	CASSGDREGDQPQHF
.	TRBV6-4	TRBJ2-1	TRBD2	TGTGCCAGCAGTGACTTCGGGGGGGCCCCCTACAATGAGCAGTTCTTC	CASSDFGGAPYNEQFF
few	TRBV19	TRBJ1-5	TRBD1	TGTGCCAGTAGTCTTACAGGGGGAAATCAGCCCCAGCATTTT	CASSLTGGNQPQHF
.	TRBV6-1	TRBJ1-2	.	TGTGCCAGCAGTGTCAGACAGGACTATAACTATGGCTACACCTTC	CASSVRQDYNYGYTF
.	TRBV13	TRBJ2-7	.	TGTGCCAGCAGCTTCAGGGGGGAATACTACGAGCAGTACTTC	CASSFRGEYYEQYF
.	TRBV18	TRBJ2-7	TRBD2	TGTGCCAGCTCACCACCGGGCGGGAGTTACGAGCAGTACTTC	CASSPPGGSYEQYF
once	TRBV19	TRBJ2-7	.	TGTGCCAGTAGTTCCGGTTGGGCCGGCGACGAGCAGTACTTC	CASSSGWAGDEQYF
.	TRBV11-2	TRBJ2-3	TRBD2	TGTGCCAGCAGCCCATCAGCGGGGGGGCCATCATATACGCAGTATTTT	CASSPSAGGPSYTQYF
.	TRBV5-1	TRBJ1-1	TRBD1	TGCGCCAGCAGCTTGGAGGCAGGGGGCGCGGTAAACACTGAAGCTTTCTTT	CASSLEAGGAVNTEAFF
.	TRBV7-9	TRBJ2-2	TRBD1	TGTGCCAGCAGCGCTCCACAGGGGAGATCGACCGGGGAGCTGTTTTTT	CASSAPQGRSTGELFF
.	TRBV27	TRBJ1-4	.	TGTGCCAGCAGCCTCAGGGAAAGAGGGGAAAAACTGTTTTTT	CASSLRERGEKLFF
.	TRBV28	TRBJ2-7	TRBD1	TGTGCCAGCAGTTTTCCTTCCGACAGGGCCACCTACGAGCAGTACTTC	CASSFPSDRATYEQYF
.	TRBV5-5	TRBJ1-4	.	TGTGCCAGCAGCTTGTTCTTGACAGCCTATGAAAAACTGTTTTTT	CASSLFLTAYEKLFF
once	TRBV6-1	TRBJ2-2	.	TGTGCCAGCAGTGATACGGACACCGGGGAGCTGTTTTTT	CASSDTDTGELFF
once	TRBV13	TRBJ1-1	.	TGTGCCAGCAGCTCAGGGGAACTCACTGAAGCTTTCTTT	CASSSGELTEAFF
.	TRBV4-2	TRBJ2-2	TRBD2	TGTGCCAGCAGCCAAGGAGTACTAAGCGGGGGGGAATTCGGTACCGGGGAGCTGTTTTTT	CASSQGVLSGGEFGTGELFF
.	TRBV11-3	TRBJ2-1	TRBD2	TGTGCCAGCAGCTTCGGACTAGCGGGGGAAAGCTACAATGAGCAGTTCTTC	CASSFGLAGESYNEQFF
.	TRBV7-3	TRBJ2-3	.	TGTGCCAGCAGCTTAATGGCCGTCTCAGAGGGGTTGTCAGATACGCAGTATTTT	CASSLMAVSEGLSDTQYF
.	TRBV13	TRBJ1-2	.	TGTGCCAGCAGCCCAGGGGTCACGAACTATGGCTACACCTTC	CASSPGVTNYGYTF
.	TRBV19	TRBJ2-7	.	TGTGCCAGTAGTGGAATGGCTTTCGGCGACTACGAGCAGTACTTC	CASSGMAFGDYEQYF
.	TRBV2	TRBJ1-1	.	TGTGCCAGCAGTGAAGAATACATGAACACTGAAGCTTTCTTT	CASSEEYMNTEAFF
.	TRBV28	TRBJ2-7	.	TGTGCCAGCAGTTTAACAGGGCGGTACGAGCAGTACTTC	CASSLTGRYEQYF
.	TRBV7-2	TRBJ1-1	.	TGTGCCAGCAGCTCCATAGGGGGAGCGGGCATGAACACTGAAGCTTTCTTT	CASSSIGGAGMNTEAFF
.	TRBV7-9	TRBJ1-1	.	TGTGCCAGCAGCTTACGTGTCAGGGTGAACACTGAAGCTTTCTTT	CASSLRVRVNTEAFF
.	TRBV11-2	TRBJ1-4	TRBD1	TGTGCCAGCAGCTTAGCTGACAGGGGCGAGGAAAAACTGTTTTTT	CASSLADRGEEKLFF
.	TRBV2	TRBJ2-7	.	TGTGCCAGCAACCTGGACGTAGCCTACGAGCAGTACTTC	CASNLDVAYEQYF
once	TRBV5-6	TRBJ1-1	.	TGTGCCAGCAGCTTGGAGGTGTCGCAGAACACTGAAGCTTTCTTT	CASSLEVSQNTEAFF
.	TRBV19	TRBJ2-2	.	TGTGCCACCGGAGTTGGGGTTACCGGGGAGCTGTTTTTT	CATGVGVTGELFF
few	TRBV15	TRBJ1-5	.	TGTGCCACCAGCCGCCTGGCAGGGGCAGGCAATCAGCCCCAGCATTTT	CATSRLAGAGNQPQHF
.	TRBV7-2	TRBJ2-1	.	TGTGCCAGCAGCTTTTCTAAGGGCATGAGTGACGAGCAGTTCTTC	CASSFSKGMSDEQFF
.	TRBV11-2	TRBJ2-1	TRBD2	TGTGCCAGCAGCGCTATCCCTAGCGGGGGGTTTGATGAGCAGTTCTTC	CASSAIPSGGFDEQFF
.	TRBV5-4	TRBJ2-3	TRBD2	TGTGCCAGCAGCTTGGGGACTAGCGGGGGGGCCGAAATAGATACGCAGTATTTT	CASSLGTSGGAEIDTQYF
.	TRBV4-1	TRBJ1-2	TRBD1	TGCGCCAGCAGCCAAAGGGGAGGCAGGGGGCTCCCTAACTATGGCTACACCTTC	CASSQRGGRGLPNYGYTF
.	TRBV6-6	TRBJ1-4	.	TGTGCCAGCAGTTACTCAAGGCAGGGCAATGAAAAACTGTTTTTT	CASSYSRQGNEKLFF
.	TRBV18	TRBJ2-7	TRBD1	TGTGCCAGCTCACCCGTATCGGACAGGGACCTCTACGAGCAGTACTTC	CASSPVSDRDLYEQYF
.	TRBV6-4	TRBJ1-1	.	TGTGCCAGCAGAGAACAGGAGGAGAACACTGAAGCTTTCTTT	CASREQEENTEAFF
.	TRBV7-9	TRBJ1-3	TRBD1	TGTGCCAGCAGCTTATCGGGACAGGGCTTAGGTGGAAACACCATATATTTT	CASSLSGQGLGGNTIYF
.	TRBV19	TRBJ1-4	TRBD1	TGTGCCAGTAGTATAGATTTGGGACAGGGGCCCACTAATGAAAAACTGTTTTTT	CASSIDLGQGPTNEKLFF
few	TRBV7-9	TRBJ1-1	.	TGTGCCAGCAGCTTAGTGGTGGAAGAAGCTTTCTTT	CASSLVVEEAFF
.	TRBV7-6	TRBJ2-7	.	TGTGCCAGCAGCTTAGAAGCAGGGGACGCGTACGAGCAGTACTTC	CASSLEAGDAYEQYF
.	TRBV7-9	TRBJ2-3	TRBD2	TGTGCCAGCAAGTCTAGCGGGGGGGAATTCTCTTCAGATACGCAGTATTTT	CASKSSGGEFSSDTQYF
once	TRBV27	TRBJ2-3	TRBD2	TGTGCCAGCAGTCCTCACCCCGGGACTACAAGCACAGATACGCAGTATTTT	CASSPHPGTTSTDTQYF
.	TRBV6-1	TRBJ2-1	.	TGTGCCAGCAGTGAAAAGTTCATGCAGGGGTATTACAATGAGCAGTTCTTC	CASSEKFMQGYYNEQFF
.	TRBV4-1	TRBJ2-7	.	TGCGCCAGCAGCCAAGGAGAAGGCTGGTCCTACGAGCAGTACTTC	CASSQGEGWSYEQYF
.	TRBV2	TRBJ2-2	.	TGTGCCAGCAGTGAATACCAGGGAGCTAGGGAGCTGTTTTTT	CASSEYQGARELFF
.	TRBV15	TRBJ2-7	.	TGTGCCACCAGCAGAGATCTTGCCGGGAGCTCCTACGAGCAGTACTTC	CATSRDLAGSSYEQYF
.	TRBV4-1	TRBJ2-1	.	TGCGCCAGCAGCCAAGGTCACAATGAGCAGTTCTTC	CASSQGHNEQFF
few	TRBV7-9	TRBJ2-7	.	TGTGCCAGCAGCTTAGAGACAGAGATCTCCTACGAGCAGTACTTC	CASSLETEISYEQYF
.	TRBV19	TRBJ2-7	TRBD1	TGTGCCAGTACTCCGGACAGGGGTACCTACGAGCAGTACTTC	CASTPDRGTYEQYF
.	TRBV6-1	TRBJ2-5	TRBD1	TGTGCCAGCATTCGGGACAGTCTAGACCAAGAGACCCAGTACTTC	CASIRDSLDQETQYF
.	TRBV5-1	TRBJ2-7	TRBD1	TGCGCCAGCAGCACAGGGGGATACGAGCAGTACTTC	CASSTGGYEQYF
.	TRBV18	TRBJ1-6	TRBD1	TGTGCCAGCTCACCAGGGAGAGGGGGCAGGAATAATTCACCCCTCCACTTT	CASSPGRGGRNNSPLHF
.	TRBV19	TRBJ2-1	.	TGTGCCAGTAGTATAGATGGGGACATTAACAATGAGCAGTTCTTC	CASSIDGDINNEQFF
.	TRBV27	TRBJ1-6	TRBD1	TGTGCCAGCAGCCTAGTAAGGGACAGTGGGTATAATTCACCCCTCCACTTT	CASSLVRDSGYNSPLHF
.	TRBV15	TRBJ1-4	.	TGTGCCACCAGCAGAGATAGGACTAATGAAAAACTGTTTTTT	CATSRDRTNEKLFF
medium-sized	TRBV6-1	TRBJ2-7	TRBD2	TGTGCCAGCAGTCCGCGGGGGAGCTCCTACGAGCAGTACTTC	CASSPRGSSYEQYF
once	TRBV5-1	TRBJ1-1	.	TGCGCCAGCAGCTTGGACCCGGATGTTAACACTGAAGCTTTCTTT	CASSLDPDVNTEAFF